This T cell receptor (beta chain) was sequenced in a study of prognosis after radiotherapy for stage I lung cancer. About the research overall: Newly diagnosed primary stage I lung tumors were present in 12 to 15 patients, and oligometastatic NSCLC after surgical resection of the primary tumor was present in several patients.

V lost 4 bases, J lost 8 bases, and 15 bases lay in between. Germline CDR1 reads SGHRS; CDR2 reads YFSETQ. The CDR3 has 13 amino acids. Genomic DNA was the source, and TCR beta CDR3 was amplified from it by two-round multiplex PCR. Each TRBV and TRBJ gene had its own primer in the first PCR round. TCRdb reprocessed the multiplex PCR reads via MiXCR and lists one record per CDR3 protein. The sample carries 30,000 to 40,000 distinct CDR3 sequences, 30% to 35% recorded once. The receptor was derived from a donor aged 50 or older with non-small cell lung cancer. Here the sequenced sample was PBMCs, taken before or after stereotactic body radiation therapy (not recorded which). This rearrangement joins TRBV5-1 to TRBJ1-2; D is unclear. CDR3: CASSRQGRGGYTF. The CDR3 DNA is TGCGCCAGCAGCCGACAAGGCCGCGGGGGCTACACCTTC.